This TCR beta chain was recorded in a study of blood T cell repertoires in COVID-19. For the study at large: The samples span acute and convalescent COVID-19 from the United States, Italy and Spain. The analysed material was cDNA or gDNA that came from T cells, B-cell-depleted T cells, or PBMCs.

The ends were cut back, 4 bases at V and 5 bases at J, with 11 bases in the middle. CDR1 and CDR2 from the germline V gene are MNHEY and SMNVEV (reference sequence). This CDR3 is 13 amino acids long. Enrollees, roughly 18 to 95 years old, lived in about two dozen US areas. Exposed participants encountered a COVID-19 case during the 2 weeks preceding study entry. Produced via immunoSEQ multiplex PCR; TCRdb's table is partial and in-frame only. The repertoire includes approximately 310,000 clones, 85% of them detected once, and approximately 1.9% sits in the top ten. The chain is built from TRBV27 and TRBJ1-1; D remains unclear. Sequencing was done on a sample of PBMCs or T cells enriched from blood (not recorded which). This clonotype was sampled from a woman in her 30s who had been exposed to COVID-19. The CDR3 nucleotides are TGTGCCAGCAGTTCTCAGGCTGGTACTGAAGCTTTCTTT. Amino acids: CASSSQAGTEAFF.